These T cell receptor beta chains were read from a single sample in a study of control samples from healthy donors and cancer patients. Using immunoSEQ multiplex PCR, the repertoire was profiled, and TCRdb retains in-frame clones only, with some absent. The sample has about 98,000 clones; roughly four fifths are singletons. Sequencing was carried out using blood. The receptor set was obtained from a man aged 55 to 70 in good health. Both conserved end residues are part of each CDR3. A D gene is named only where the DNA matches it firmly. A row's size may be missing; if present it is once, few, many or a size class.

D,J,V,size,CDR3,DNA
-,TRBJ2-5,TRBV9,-,CASSVAGGGRETQYF,TGTGCCAGCAGCGTAGCAGGGGGGGGACGAGAGACCCAGTACTTC
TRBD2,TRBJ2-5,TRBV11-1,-,CASSPGTKKETQYF,TGTGCCAGCAGCCCCGGGACTAAAAAGGAGACCCAGTACTTC
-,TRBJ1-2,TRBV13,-,CASSLGSPNYGYTF,TGTGCCAGCAGCTTAGGGTCACCTAACTATGGCTACACCTTC
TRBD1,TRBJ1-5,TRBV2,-,CASSEVDRGGNQPQHF,TGTGCCAGCAGTGAAGTCGACAGGGGAGGGAATCAGCCCCAGCATTTT
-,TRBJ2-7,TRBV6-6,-,CASSYSMTSHEQYF,TGTGCCAGCAGTTACTCGATGACTAGTCACGAGCAGTACTTC
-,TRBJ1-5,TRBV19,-,CASSPFDQPQHF,TGTGCCAGTTCCCCCTTTGATCAGCCCCAGCATTTT
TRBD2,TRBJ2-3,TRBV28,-,CASESERERADTQYF,TGTGCCAGCGAGAGTGAGCGGGAAAGGGCAGATACGCAGTATTTT
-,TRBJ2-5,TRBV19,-,CASSIRQGGETQYF,TGTGCCAGTAGTATACGGCAGGGGGGGGAGACCCAGTACTTC
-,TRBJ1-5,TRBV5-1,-,CASSLGLDGNQPQHF,TGCGCCAGCAGCTTGGGGCTCGATGGCAATCAGCCCCAGCATTTT
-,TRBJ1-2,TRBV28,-,CASSQDRNYGYTF,TGTGCCAGCAGCCAAGACAGAAACTATGGCTACACCTTC
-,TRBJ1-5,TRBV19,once,CASSIRFGGSDQPQHF,TGTGCCAGTAGTATTCGCTTTGGAGGGTCTGATCAGCCCCAGCATTTT
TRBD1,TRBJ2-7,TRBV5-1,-,CASSLGQGARGYF,TGCGCCAGCAGCTTGGGGCAGGGGGCGCGGGGGTACTTC
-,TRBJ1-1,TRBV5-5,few,CASSLIVGRAFF,TGTGCCAGCAGCTTGATCGTTGGGCGAGCTTTCTTT
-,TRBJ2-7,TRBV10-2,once,CASSESDYEQYF,TGCGCCAGCAGTGAGTCGGACTACGAGCAGTACTTC
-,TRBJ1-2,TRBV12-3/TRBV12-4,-,CASSLIQGDGYTF,TGTGCCAGCAGTTTAATCCAGGGAGATGGCTACACCTTC
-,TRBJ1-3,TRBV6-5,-,CASSYSRVRGNTIYF,TGTGCCAGCAGTTACTCAAGGGTCCGCGGAAACACCATATATTTT
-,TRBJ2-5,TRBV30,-,CAWWDGHDHWGTQYF,TGTGCCTGGTGGGATGGACACGATCATTGGGGGACCCAGTACTTC
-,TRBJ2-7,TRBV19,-,CASANPVGEQYF,TGTGCCAGTGCAAACCCCGTGGGGGAGCAGTACTTC
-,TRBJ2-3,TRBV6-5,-,CASNPALKAADTQYF,TGTGCCAGCAACCCGGCACTCAAGGCTGCAGATACGCAGTATTTT
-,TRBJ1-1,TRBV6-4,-,CASSVDRNTEAFF,TGTGCCAGCAGCGTTGACAGAAACACTGAAGCTTTCTTT
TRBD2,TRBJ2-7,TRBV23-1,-,CASSQSPGTRLAGRSYEQYF,TGCGCCAGCAGTCAATCCCCCGGGACCCGACTAGCGGGACGCTCCTACGAGCAGTACTTC
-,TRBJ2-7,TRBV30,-,CAWRGRTGDKYF,TGTGCCTGGAGAGGGAGGACAGGAGACAAGTACTTC